A selection of T cell receptor beta chains follows, all from one sample in a study of T cell clonotyping in hematopoietic cell transplantation. Assay: immunoSEQ multiplex PCR; the TCRdb copy retains only in-frame clones and omits some. Found here are 25,000 to 30,000 clones, 80% to 95% of them singletons; the top ten hold around 10%. The source material was PBMCs, sampled 100 days after allogeneic stem cell transplant. Receptors were obtained from a female patient aged 50-59 years who had an allogeneic stem cell transplant from a related donor, so the T cells may come from the graft donor. Some clones in this sample may be carry-over from other donors' samples. The CDR3 runs from the conserved cysteine through the conserved F or W. A D gene is named only where the DNA matches it firmly. Rows give clone size only sometimes, using once, few, many, or a class for an expanded clone.

length | size | D | J | V | DNA | CDR3
14 | . | . | TRBJ1-2 | TRBV6-1 | TGTGCCAGCAGTGAAGCAGGGGGGAACTATGGCTACACCTTC | CASSEAGGNYGYTF
13 | . | . | TRBJ1-5 | TRBV7-2 | TGTGCCAGCAGCTTAATGGAAAATCAGCCCCAGCATTTT | CASSLMENQPQHF
13 | . | . | TRBJ1-2 | TRBV2 | TGTGCCAGCAGTCCCGGATTGGGGCTTGGCTACACCTTC | CASSPGLGLGYTF
15 | . | TRBD1 | TRBJ1-1 | TRBV6-1 | TGTGCCAGCAGTTGGACAGGGATGGGGAACACTGAAGCTTTCTTT | CASSWTGMGNTEAFF
17 | . | . | TRBJ2-2 | TRBV7-9 | TGTGCCAGCAAAGAACCCCCTCGGCGGGCGAGCGTGGGGGAGCTGTTTTTT | CASKEPPRRASVGELFF
14 | once | . | TRBJ1-2 | TRBV10-3 | TGTGCCATCAGTGAGCCGTCTCCATTGGAGGGCTACACCTTC | CAISEPSPLEGYTF
15 | . | . | TRBJ2-1 | TRBV19 | TGTGCCAGTAAGAGTGTGGCAGGGGATCACAATGAGCAGTTCTTC | CASKSVAGDHNEQFF
14 | . | TRBD1 | TRBJ2-7 | TRBV18 | TGTGCCAGCTCACCTCCGACAGGGCTACGTGAGCAGTACTTC | CASSPPTGLREQYF
14 | . | TRBD1 | TRBJ1-1 | TRBV5-6 | TGTGCCAGCAGCTCCAGGGGGCGGGGGACTGAAGCTTTCTTT | CASSSRGRGTEAFF
17 | . | . | TRBJ1-2 | TRBV9 | TGTGCCAGCAGCGTAGGACTCGCCGGGAAGAGTCTCTATGGCTACACCTTC | CASSVGLAGKSLYGYTF
12 | . | . | TRBJ1-1 | TRBV7-9 | TGTGCCAGCAGCTTAGAGGACGGCCGGAGGTTCTTT | CASSLEDGRRFF
13 | once | . | TRBJ2-7 | TRBV19 | TGTGCCAGTAGTTGGCAGGCTGGCTACGAGCAGTACTTC | CASSWQAGYEQYF
12 | . | . | TRBJ1-2 | TRBV30 | TGTGCCTGGAGTTCCCTGGTACCAGGCTACACCTTC | CAWSSLVPGYTF
15 | . | . | TRBJ2-7 | TRBV21-1 | TGTGCCAGCAGCATCCCGTCTTTAGGGGGCAACGAGCAGTACTTC | CASSIPSLGGNEQYF
15 | . | . | TRBJ2-5 | TRBV5-1 | TGCGCCAGCAGCAGGGAAGTGGCGTCCCAAGAGACCCAGTACTTC | CASSREVASQETQYF
15 | . | TRBD1 | TRBJ2-5 | TRBV6-5 | TGTGCCAGCAGTTACGCCGGGACAGGGCAAGAGACCCAGTACTTC | CASSYAGTGQETQYF
15 | . | TRBD2 | TRBJ2-2 | TRBV6-5 | TGTGCCAGCAGTTACAGCGGGGTTGCGTCCGGGGAGCTGTTTTTT | CASSYSGVASGELFF
14 | . | . | TRBJ2-1 | TRBV5-1 | TGCGCCAGCAGCCCGGAACTAGATTACAATGAGCAGTTCTTC | CASSPELDYNEQFF